Sequencing of this T cell receptor beta chain was carried out in a study of blood T cell repertoires in COVID-19. The J segment lost 0 bases and the V segment lost 4 bases, leaving 6 bases of the junction unmatched. The CDR3 has 16 amino acids. Per the germline V gene, CDR1 is SGHTA and CDR2 is FQGNSA. The protocol was immunoSEQ multiplex PCR, while the TCRdb copy is restricted to in-frame clones and leaves out a portion. The table lists approximately 160,000 clones, 65% to 85% of them singletons. The rearrangement joins TRBV7-2 to TRBJ1-3; the match to TRBD1 covers 7 bases. This sequence was found in a woman of 80 years or more with active or convalescent COVID-19. Sequenced input: peripheral blood. CDR3 protein: CASSSWTGRSGNTIYF. DNA for the CDR3: TGTGCCAGCAGCTCATGGACAGGACGCTCTGGAAACACCATATATTTT.